A selection of T cell receptor beta chains follows, all from one sample in a study of T cell responses to AZD1222 COVID-19 vaccine. The assay was immunoSEQ multiplex PCR, and TCRdb's table has in-frame clones only and misses some. The sample has 60,000 to 70,000 clones; 80% to 90% are singletons. The source material was peripheral blood, sampled on day 0 of AZD1222 vaccination. These receptors were collected from an adult in good health. The CDR3 runs from the conserved cysteine through the conserved F or W. Fields, in order: V gene, clone size, J gene, D gene, CDR3 length, CDR3 DNA, CDR3 protein. The D gene is left open where the match is weak. Where a row states a size, it is once, few, many or the class of an expanded clone; other rows omit it.

v_gene: TRBV7-9; abundance: NA; j_gene: TRBJ2-7; d_gene: TRBD1; len: 16; CDR3nt: TGTGCCAGCAGCTTAGGGACAGGGAGACTTATCTACGAGCAGTACTTC; CDR3aa: CASSLGTGRLIYEQYF
v_gene: TRBV9; abundance: NA; j_gene: TRBJ2-5; d_gene: TRBD2; len: 15; CDR3nt: TGTGCCAGCAGCGCCGGGGGGGCCTACCAAGAGACCCAGTACTTC; CDR3aa: CASSAGGAYQETQYF
v_gene: TRBV6-2/TRBV6-3; abundance: NA; j_gene: TRBJ2-3; d_gene: NA; len: 12; CDR3nt: TGTGCCAGCAGTTTAGACACAGATACGCAGTATTTT; CDR3aa: CASSLDTDTQYF
v_gene: TRBV6-5; abundance: NA; j_gene: TRBJ1-1; d_gene: NA; len: 13; CDR3nt: TGTGCCAGCACCCCACGGGTCTCCACTGAAGCTTTCTTT; CDR3aa: CASTPRVSTEAFF
v_gene: TRBV28; abundance: NA; j_gene: TRBJ1-2; d_gene: NA; len: 13; CDR3nt: TGTGCCAGCAGTCGAACCTCCAGGGATGGCTACACCTTC; CDR3aa: CASSRTSRDGYTF
v_gene: TRBV19; abundance: NA; j_gene: TRBJ2-3; d_gene: NA; len: 11; CDR3nt: TGTGCCAGTAGGCGGGCCGATACGCAGTATTTT; CDR3aa: CASRRADTQYF
v_gene: TRBV3-1/TRBV3-2; abundance: few; j_gene: TRBJ1-2; d_gene: NA; len: 16; CDR3nt: TGTGCCGCCCGCGCGGGGGGGGATTCCTCTTTGGATGGCTACACCTTC; CDR3aa: CAARAGGDSSLDGYTF
v_gene: TRBV11-3; abundance: NA; j_gene: TRBJ2-4; d_gene: NA; len: 12; CDR3nt: TGTGCCAGCAGCTTAAAGGGGGACATTCAGTACTTC; CDR3aa: CASSLKGDIQYF
v_gene: TRBV10-3; abundance: NA; j_gene: TRBJ1-2; d_gene: TRBD1; len: 12; CDR3nt: TGTGCCATCAGTGGACAGGGAGATGGCTACACCTTC; CDR3aa: CAISGQGDGYTF
v_gene: TRBV6-6; abundance: NA; j_gene: TRBJ2-5; d_gene: TRBD1; len: 15; CDR3nt: TGTGCCAGCAGTTACTCGACAGGGAGCCAAGAGACCCAGTACTTC; CDR3aa: CASSYSTGSQETQYF
v_gene: TRBV5-4; abundance: NA; j_gene: TRBJ1-2; d_gene: NA; len: 13; CDR3nt: TGTGCCAGCAGCTTCCGGGCAGGCTATGGCTACACCTTC; CDR3aa: CASSFRAGYGYTF
v_gene: TRBV12-3/TRBV12-4; abundance: NA; j_gene: TRBJ1-2; d_gene: NA; len: 13; CDR3nt: TGTGCCAGCAGTGCAGGGAGAGACTATGGCTACACCTTC; CDR3aa: CASSAGRDYGYTF
v_gene: TRBV6-2/TRBV6-3; abundance: NA; j_gene: TRBJ2-4; d_gene: TRBD1; len: 17; CDR3nt: TGTGCCAGCAGTTACGGGAGACAGGGACAGGTTGGAAACATTCAGTACTTC; CDR3aa: CASSYGRQGQVGNIQYF
v_gene: TRBV4-1; abundance: NA; j_gene: TRBJ1-1; d_gene: NA; len: 14; CDR3nt: TGCGCCAGCAGCCAAAGGACTGAAGGCACTGAAGCTTTCTTT; CDR3aa: CASSQRTEGTEAFF
v_gene: TRBV2; abundance: NA; j_gene: TRBJ1-1; d_gene: NA; len: 13; CDR3nt: TGTGCCAGCAGTGAACTGGAGAACACTGAAGCTTTCTTT; CDR3aa: CASSELENTEAFF
v_gene: TRBV6-5; abundance: NA; j_gene: TRBJ1-5; d_gene: NA; len: 13; CDR3nt: TGTGCCAGCAGCAGGGATGGCAATCAGCCCCAGCATTTT; CDR3aa: CASSRDGNQPQHF
v_gene: TRBV9; abundance: NA; j_gene: TRBJ2-7; d_gene: TRBD1; len: 16; CDR3nt: TGTGCCAGCAGCGTAGACCAAGGACAGGGCTCCTACGAGCAGTACTTC; CDR3aa: CASSVDQGQGSYEQYF
v_gene: TRBV28; abundance: once; j_gene: TRBJ2-3; d_gene: TRBD2; len: 16; CDR3nt: TGTGCCAGCAGTTCTCGCACGCGGGGGTACACAGATACGCAGTATTTT; CDR3aa: CASSSRTRGYTDTQYF
v_gene: TRBV27; abundance: once; j_gene: TRBJ1-2; d_gene: NA; len: 18; CDR3nt: TGTGCCAGCAGTTTAAAGGGGGGGGCAGGGCGGCGAAACTATGGCTACACCTTC; CDR3aa: CASSLKGGAGRRNYGYTF
v_gene: TRBV30; abundance: NA; j_gene: TRBJ1-6; d_gene: NA; len: 19; CDR3nt: TGTGCCTGGAGTGTACGCGGCAGCTACGGATTGAAGATTAGTTCACCCCTCCACTTT; CDR3aa: CAWSVRGSYGLKISSPLHF
v_gene: TRBV5-6; abundance: NA; j_gene: TRBJ1-2; d_gene: NA; len: 16; CDR3nt: TGTGCCAGCAGCTTGGGGGGCGGCCCCGGAGGCTATGGCTACACCTTC; CDR3aa: CASSLGGGPGGYGYTF
v_gene: TRBV29-1; abundance: NA; j_gene: TRBJ1-1; d_gene: NA; len: 12; CDR3nt: TGCAGCGTTGTTAAGGTGAACACTGAAGCTTTCTTT; CDR3aa: CSVVKVNTEAFF
v_gene: TRBV12-3/TRBV12-4; abundance: NA; j_gene: TRBJ1-1; d_gene: NA; len: 13; CDR3nt: TGTGCCAGCAGTTTGGCCTCACCCGAAGTAGCTTTCTTT; CDR3aa: CASSLASPEVAFF
v_gene: TRBV6-5; abundance: NA; j_gene: TRBJ2-6; d_gene: NA; len: 14; CDR3nt: TGTGCCAGCAGCCAGGGTCCCGGGGCCAACGTCCTGACTTTC; CDR3aa: CASSQGPGANVLTF
v_gene: TRBV5-1; abundance: NA; j_gene: TRBJ2-7; d_gene: TRBD1; len: 13; CDR3nt: TGCGCCAGCAAACAGGGGTCCTCCTACGAGCAGTACTTC; CDR3aa: CASKQGSSYEQYF
v_gene: TRBV7-9; abundance: NA; j_gene: TRBJ2-5; d_gene: TRBD2; len: 16; CDR3nt: TGTGCCAGCAGCTTCGCTAGCGGGGCGTACCAAGAGACCCAGTACTTC; CDR3aa: CASSFASGAYQETQYF
v_gene: TRBV27; abundance: NA; j_gene: TRBJ1-5; d_gene: NA; len: 15; CDR3nt: TGTGCCAGCAGCTGGCCCCAAGGGGCCAGGCAGCCCCAGCATTTT; CDR3aa: CASSWPQGARQPQHF
v_gene: TRBV4-3; abundance: NA; j_gene: TRBJ2-1; d_gene: NA; len: 18; CDR3nt: TGCGCCAGCAGCCAAGATCGGCCGGGACAAGGATCCTACAATGAGCAGTTCTTC; CDR3aa: CASSQDRPGQGSYNEQFF
v_gene: TRBV6-5; abundance: NA; j_gene: TRBJ1-5; d_gene: NA; len: 14; CDR3nt: TGTGCCAGCAGTTACGCGGCAGGGGCACAGCCCCAGCATTTT; CDR3aa: CASSYAAGAQPQHF
v_gene: TRBV11-2; abundance: NA; j_gene: TRBJ1-1; d_gene: NA; len: 12; CDR3nt: TGTGCCAGCAGCTTACACTACACTGAAGCTTTCTTT; CDR3aa: CASSLHYTEAFF
v_gene: TRBV29-1; abundance: NA; j_gene: TRBJ2-1; d_gene: TRBD1; len: 15; CDR3nt: TGCAGCGTCGCACGGGACAGGGGGCGCCGCGATGAGCAGTTCTTC; CDR3aa: CSVARDRGRRDEQFF
v_gene: TRBV4-3; abundance: NA; j_gene: TRBJ1-6; d_gene: NA; len: 16; CDR3nt: TGCGCCAGCAGCCAAGATCTGGACAGCCGCAATTCACCCCTCCACTTT; CDR3aa: CASSQDLDSRNSPLHF
v_gene: TRBV6-5; abundance: NA; j_gene: TRBJ1-6; d_gene: NA; len: 14; CDR3nt: TGTGCCAGCAGTTACGTGGGATATAATTCACCCCTCCACTTT; CDR3aa: CASSYVGYNSPLHF
v_gene: TRBV11-3; abundance: NA; j_gene: TRBJ2-2; d_gene: NA; len: 14; CDR3nt: TGTGCCAGCAGCTTAAGAGGGAACACCGGGGAGCTGTTTTTT; CDR3aa: CASSLRGNTGELFF
v_gene: TRBV6-1; abundance: NA; j_gene: TRBJ1-2; d_gene: NA; len: 13; CDR3nt: TGTGCCAGCAGTGAAGGTCACTACTATGGCTACACCTTC; CDR3aa: CASSEGHYYGYTF
v_gene: TRBV19; abundance: NA; j_gene: TRBJ1-5; d_gene: NA; len: 12; CDR3nt: TGTGCCAGTAGTATAGGTCCGAATCCCCAGCATTTT; CDR3aa: CASSIGPNPQHF
v_gene: TRBV7-9; abundance: NA; j_gene: TRBJ2-2; d_gene: TRBD1; len: 17; CDR3nt: TGTGCCAGCAGCGCCCCCCAGGGGGCCTCCAACACCGGGGAGCTGTTTTTT; CDR3aa: CASSAPQGASNTGELFF
v_gene: TRBV29-1; abundance: NA; j_gene: TRBJ1-1; d_gene: NA; len: 12; CDR3nt: TGCAGCGTTTGGGGGCGGGGGACTGAAGCTTTCTTT; CDR3aa: CSVWGRGTEAFF
v_gene: TRBV11-1; abundance: NA; j_gene: TRBJ2-2; d_gene: NA; len: 15; CDR3nt: TGTGCCAGCAGCTTAGGTAGTCACTCGCCCGGGGAGCTGTTTTTT; CDR3aa: CASSLGSHSPGELFF
v_gene: TRBV12-3/TRBV12-4; abundance: NA; j_gene: TRBJ2-7; d_gene: NA; len: 12; CDR3nt: TGTGCCAGCAGTCCAGGTGGGGACGAGCAGTACTTC; CDR3aa: CASSPGGDEQYF
v_gene: TRBV28; abundance: NA; j_gene: TRBJ1-5; d_gene: TRBD1; len: 16; CDR3nt: TGTGCCAGCAGTTTAAACTCAGGGGGCAAGGATCAGCCCCAGCATTTT; CDR3aa: CASSLNSGGKDQPQHF
v_gene: TRBV4-3; abundance: NA; j_gene: TRBJ1-1; d_gene: TRBD1; len: 14; CDR3nt: TGCGCCAGCAGCCTGGACAGGGGTAACACTGAAGCTTTCTTT; CDR3aa: CASSLDRGNTEAFF
v_gene: TRBV3-1/TRBV3-2; abundance: NA; j_gene: TRBJ1-5; d_gene: NA; len: 12; CDR3nt: TGTGCCAGCAGCCAGAGGGGTCAGCCCCAGCATTTT; CDR3aa: CASSQRGQPQHF
v_gene: TRBV9; abundance: once; j_gene: TRBJ2-3; d_gene: NA; len: 20; CDR3nt: TGTGCCAGCAGCTCGCGACTAGTTCCTGGGCACATGCAGGGCACAGATACGCAGTATTTT; CDR3aa: CASSSRLVPGHMQGTDTQYF
v_gene: TRBV5-1; abundance: NA; j_gene: TRBJ2-5; d_gene: TRBD2; len: 14; CDR3nt: TGCGCCAGCAGTCTGGGAGGGGAAGGAGAGACCCAGTACTTC; CDR3aa: CASSLGGEGETQYF
v_gene: TRBV23-1; abundance: NA; j_gene: TRBJ1-1; d_gene: NA; len: 18; CDR3nt: TGCGCCAGCAGTCAATCTTCCCAGGGACGTCGATCCGGCACTGAAGCTTTCTTT; CDR3aa: CASSQSSQGRRSGTEAFF
v_gene: TRBV7-9; abundance: NA; j_gene: TRBJ1-6; d_gene: NA; len: 14; CDR3nt: TGTGCCAGCAGCCGAGATACCGCTAATTCACCCCTCCACTTT; CDR3aa: CASSRDTANSPLHF
v_gene: TRBV2; abundance: NA; j_gene: TRBJ1-2; d_gene: NA; len: 13; CDR3nt: TGTGCCAGCAACCAGGACAGCGGTGTTGGCTACACCTTC; CDR3aa: CASNQDSGVGYTF
v_gene: TRBV4-2; abundance: NA; j_gene: TRBJ2-2; d_gene: TRBD2; len: 15; CDR3nt: TGTGCCAGCAGCCAAGAAATCGGGGGGACCGGGGAGCTGTTTTTT; CDR3aa: CASSQEIGGTGELFF
v_gene: TRBV10-3; abundance: NA; j_gene: TRBJ2-7; d_gene: NA; len: 13; CDR3nt: TGTGCCATCTCCACTGGTACTTCCTACGAGCAGTACTTC; CDR3aa: CAISTGTSYEQYF
v_gene: TRBV7-3; abundance: NA; j_gene: TRBJ2-7; d_gene: TRBD1; len: 12; CDR3nt: TGTGCCAGCAGCGATCCGGGACAGGAGCAGTACTTC; CDR3aa: CASSDPGQEQYF